The 18 T cell receptor beta chains presented below share a single source sample, sequenced in a study of CD8 T cells in Susac syndrome. An amount of RNA that ranged from roughly 0.5 to 1 ug was reverse transcribed with random hexamers. TCRdb itself ran the immunoSEQ multiplex PCR reads through MiXCR, one entry per CDR3 protein. Of about 300,000 distinct CDR3 sequences in the sample, roughly 81% were seen once. Sequencing input: CD8+ T cells from PBMCs. The source is a human donor with multiple sclerosis.

The CDR3 sequence is CATSEDGIANQPQHF. The CDR3 bases are TGTGCCACCAGTGAGGACGGTATAGCAAATCAGCCCCAGCATTTT. V is TRBV24-1 and J is TRBJ1-5, with D unresolved. The CDR3 runs 15 residues. V was pared by 4 bases and J by 4 bases, with 13 bases between. Germline CDR1 and CDR2: KGHDR and SFDVKD.

V is TRBV30 and J is TRBJ2-7; D gene unclear. The CDR3 runs to 12 residues. Germline CDR1 is GTSNPN and CDR2 is SVGIG (reference sequence). CDR3 coding DNA: TGTGGGCTCGACCCCGAGGTCCACGAGCAGTACTTC. The encoded protein is CGLDPEVHEQYF.

This chain connects TRBV5-4 to TRBJ2-7, with D perhaps assigned TRBD1 or TRBD2 (5 bases each). V lost 2 bases, J lost 3 bases, and 15 bases lay in between. The CDR3 is 15 amino acids. The V gene's germline CDR1 is SGHNT and CDR2 YYREEE (reference sequence). In DNA form, the CDR3 reads TGTGCCAGCAGCTTCATCGGGACGATCCACTACGAGCAGTACTTC. Its protein product is CASSFIGTIHYEQYF.

V usage is TRBV3-1 and J usage is TRBJ2-1; possibly TRBD2 for D (6 bases). The CDR3 sequence is 16 residues long. The germline V gene has CDR1 LGHDT and CDR2 YNNKEL (reference sequence). The ends were cut back, 0 bases at V and 8 bases at J, with 17 bases in the middle. CDR3 residues: CASSQDRSGVWYEQFF. Written as DNA, the CDR3 is TGTGCCAGCAGCCAAGATCGTTCGGGAGTCTGGTATGAGCAGTTCTTC.

The rearrangement links TRBV7-2 to TRBJ1-2; unclear D gene. The CDR3 runs 12 residues. Germline CDR1 SGHTA, CDR2 FQGNSA. V lost 5 bases and J lost 1, with 5 bases in between. CDR3 protein: CASSPYNYGYTF. For the CDR3, the DNA is TGTGCCAGCAGCCCCTATAACTATGGCTACACCTTC.

The J gene is TRBJ1-1, the V gene TRBV29-1; D unclear. Germline-derived CDR1 and CDR2 are SQVTM and ANQGSEA. There are 11 residues in the CDR3. Trimming left V 4 bases short and J 10 bases short, with 13 bases between. DNA of the CDR3: TGCAGCGTTGTGGAATTGGGAACAGCTTTCTTT. Translation gives CSVVELGTAFF. Full variable domain (remainder filled in from reference TRBV29-1 and TRBJ1-1): SAVISQKPSRDICQRGTSLTIQCQVDSQVTMMFWYRQQPGQSLTLIATANQGSEATYESGFVIDKFPISRPNLTFSTLTVSNMSPEDSSIYLCSVVELGTAFFGQGTRLTVV.

V and J are TRBV9 and TRBJ1-1, with 8 bases aligning to TRBD1. CDR3 length: 14 amino acids. The germline gives CDR1 SGDLS, CDR2 YYNGEE. V shed 1 base, J shed 6 bases, and the junction held 5 bases outside the gene matches. CDR3 in amino acids: CASSVWTGSPEAFF. The CDR3 region has the DNA TGTGCCAGCAGCGTATGGACAGGGAGCCCTGAAGCTTTCTTT.

The V call is TRBV5-4, the J call TRBJ2-1, with 13 bases matching TRBD2. Germline V CDR1 and CDR2: SGHNT, YYREEE (reference sequence). This CDR3 is 15 amino acids long. V dropped 4 bases and J dropped 12; count of bases not matched to a gene: 10. CDR3 residues: CASSERTSGRWGQFF. The DNA of the CDR3 is TGTGCCAGCAGCGAAAGGACTAGCGGGAGATGGGGGCAGTTCTTC.

The V gene is TRBV4-1, the J gene TRBJ2-2; D is undetermined. V gave up 7 bases and J gave up 0 bases, with 15 bases separating them. Germline V gene sequence: CDR1 MGHRA, CDR2 YSYEKL. This CDR3 comprises 16 residues. DNA for the CDR3: TGCGCCAGCACCTCACGGCTCCCTTCGAACACCGGGGAGCTGTTTTTT. Translation gives CASTSRLPSNTGELFF.

The V call is TRBV20-1, the J call TRBJ2-7; 8 positions match TRBD1. CDR3 length: 13 amino acids. J gave up 5 bases and V 5 bases, and 8 bases lay outside the gene matches. Germline V lookup: CDR1 DFQATT, CDR2 SNEGSKA (reference sequence). CDR3 loop: CSAYDRGIHEQYF. CDR3 nucleotide sequence: TGCAGTGCTTACGACAGGGGAATACACGAGCAGTACTTC.

V and J are TRBV9 and TRBJ2-1; D unresolved. Germline V gene sequence: CDR1 SGDLS, CDR2 YYNGEE. The CDR3 runs to 12 residues. Trimming took off 3 bases at V and 7 bases at J, with 8 bases between the two ends. CDR3 DNA sequence: TGTGCCAGCAGCGAATCGGCGAATGAGCAGTTCTTC. Amino acid sequence: CASSESANEQFF. The whole variable domain, remainder taken from reference TRBV9 and TRBJ2-1, is DSGVTQTPKHLITATGQRVTLRCSPRSGDLSVYWYQQSLDQGLQFLIQYYNGEERAKGNILERFSAQQFPDLHSELNLSSLELGDSALYFCASSESANEQFFGPGTRLTVL.

The J gene is TRBJ2-2, the V gene TRBV6-5; D gene uncertain. This CDR3 is built from 15 residues. CDR1 and CDR2 (germline): MNHEY, SVGAGI. The V and J ends lost 2 bases and 8 bases respectively, with 15 bases between them. Here the CDR3 reads CASSYGSVSTGELFF. The CDR3 DNA is TGTGCCAGCAGTTACGGGTCCGTTTCTACTGGGGAGCTGTTTTTT.

The rearrangement links TRBV9 to TRBJ2-2; a possible D gene is TRBD1 (6 bases). V lost 2 bases to trimming and J lost 11 bases, with 10 bases between them. The CDR3 contains 12 residues. Germline assignment: CDR1 SGDLS and CDR2 YYNGEE. CDR3 in DNA: TGTGCCAGCAGCGTCCAGGGGCCTGAGCTGTTTTTT. Protein product: CASSVQGPELFF.

The chain has TRBV4-1 and TRBJ2-5; no reliable D call. Germline values: CDR1 MGHRA, CDR2 YSYEKL. The CDR3 has 14 amino acids. The V end lost 4 bases, the J end lost 5 bases, and 14 bases lay between the germline ends. In DNA form, the CDR3 reads TGCGCCAGCAGCCCACAGTCCTTAGGGGAGACCCAGTACTTC. The encoded protein is CASSPQSLGETQYF.

The rearrangement links TRBV28 to TRBJ2-7; 7 positions match TRBD1. Germline V lookup: CDR1 MDHEN, CDR2 SYDVKM. After removal of 5 bases from V and 3 bases from J, the junction contained 7 bases not matched to a gene. The CDR3 extends over 14 amino acids. The CDR3 coding sequence is TGTGCCAGCAGTCCGACAGGGTTCGACTACGAGCAGTACTTC. Its translation: CASSPTGFDYEQYF.

The J gene is TRBJ2-7, the V gene TRBV27; the match to TRBD2 covers 8 bases. With 2 bases clipped from V and 4 bases from J, the junction kept 4 bases outside the gene matches. Germline V CDR1 and CDR2: MNHEY, SMNVEV (reference sequence). The CDR3 spans 14 residues. CDR3 residues: CASSLSGSRYEQYF. In DNA, the CDR3 is TGTGCCAGCAGTTTAAGCGGGAGTAGATACGAGCAGTACTTC.

The rearrangement joins TRBV5-1 to TRBJ2-1; maybe TRBD2 (6 bases). The CDR3 consists of 14 residues. CDR1 is SGHRS, CDR2 YFSETQ, per germline. Between the trimmed V and J ends, which lost 0 bases and 9 bases, there was a span of 13 bases. CDR3 nucleotide sequence: TGCGCCAGCAGCTTGGGACTAGTGGGGGGTGAGCAGTTCTTC. It is translated as CASSLGLVGGEQFF.

In this sample, this clonotype turned up once. V is TRBV27 and J is TRBJ2-2, with a weak D call TRBD2 (5 bases). Germline V gives CDR1 MNHEY, CDR2 SMNVEV (reference sequence). The CDR3 sequence is 14 residues long. CDR3 DNA: TGTGCAGTCAGCAGCGGAGCTAACACCGGGGAGCTGTTTTTT. Translating gives CAVSSGANTGELFF.